The rows below give T cell receptor beta chains drawn from one sample of a study of blood T cell repertoires in COVID-19. Assay used: immunoSEQ multiplex PCR; TCRdb lists only in-frame clones, some missing. The sample comprises over 90,000 clones, more than 70% of which are singletons, and 3.5% to 4% rests with the top ten. The sequencing input was peripheral blood. The receptors derive from a woman in her sixties or seventies with acute or convalescent COVID-19. The CDR3 runs from the conserved cysteine through the conserved F or W. Fields, in order: D gene, V gene, J gene, clone size, CDR3 protein, CDR3 DNA. D genes are given only for firm matches. Part of the rows lack a size; the others show once, few, many or a class for expanded clones.

>-|TRBV30|TRBJ1-1|-
CAWRGGLNTEAFF
TGTGCCTGGAGGGGGGGGCTGAACACTGAAGCTTTCTTT
>TRBD1|TRBV28|TRBJ1-2|-
CASSYPAGTGGSAGYGYTF
TGTGCCAGCAGTTACCCCGCCGGGACAGGGGGCTCTGCTGGCTATGGCTACACCTTC
>-|TRBV5-1|TRBJ2-3|-
CASSLPQGTDTQYF
TGCGCCAGCAGCTTGCCCCAGGGAACAGATACGCAGTATTTT
>-|TRBV23-1|TRBJ2-6|-
CASSRLGSTRGANVLTF
TGCGCCAGCAGTCGTCTTGGATCCACTAGGGGGGCCAACGTCCTGACTTTC
>-|TRBV21-1|TRBJ2-5|-
CASSKRSLGVRRYQETQYF
TGTGCCAGCAGCAAACGGTCTTTAGGCGTCCGGAGGTACCAAGAGACCCAGTACTTC
>TRBD1|TRBV2|TRBJ1-2|-
CASAAGGGYTF
TGTGCCAGCGCAGCAGGGGGCGGCTACACCTTC
>-|TRBV18|TRBJ1-1|-
CASSPGATGTTNTEAFF
TGTGCCAGCTCACCGGGGGCAACAGGGACGACCAACACTGAAGCTTTCTTT
>-|TRBV5-1|TRBJ2-2|once
CASRGQGTGELFF
TGCGCCAGCAGGGGTCAGGGAACCGGGGAGCTGTTTTTT
>TRBD1|TRBV6-5|TRBJ1-5|-
CARGTGTNQPQHF
TGTGCCAGAGGGACAGGAACTAATCAGCCCCAGCATTTT
>-|TRBV7-8|TRBJ1-2|once
CASSQMGAGVFGYTF
TGTGCCAGCAGCCAGATGGGGGCAGGGGTGTTTGGCTACACCTTC
>TRBD1|TRBV28|TRBJ2-7|once
CASHSGQGALEQYF
TGTGCCAGCCATTCAGGACAGGGGGCGTTGGAGCAGTACTTC
>-|TRBV25-1|TRBJ2-1|-
CASTGTSHYNEQFF
TGTGCCAGCACCGGGACTTCCCACTACAATGAGCAGTTCTTC
>TRBD1|TRBV5-8|TRBJ1-6|-
CASSRDSWNSPLHF
TGTGCCAGCAGCCGGGACAGCTGGAATTCACCCCTCCACTTT
>-|TRBV10-2|TRBJ2-1|-
CASSEGQGRGNEQFF
TGCGCCAGCAGTGAGGGGCAGGGTCGTGGCAATGAGCAGTTCTTC
>-|TRBV3-1/TRBV3-2|TRBJ2-1|-
CASSQEQALNNEQFF
TGTGCCAGCAGCCAAGAACAGGCGTTGAACAATGAGCAGTTCTTC
>-|TRBV12-5|TRBJ1-1|-
CASGSTHNTEAFF
TGTGCTAGTGGTTCTACGCATAACACTGAAGCTTTCTTT
>TRBD1|TRBV3-1/TRBV3-2|TRBJ2-7|-
CASSRGDRGYEQYF
TGTGCCAGCAGCAGGGGGGACAGGGGATACGAGCAGTACTTC
>TRBD1|TRBV3-1/TRBV3-2|TRBJ1-6|-
CASSQTGAYNSPLHF
TGTGCCAGCAGCCAGACAGGGGCCTATAATTCACCCCTCCACTTT
>-|TRBV7-9|TRBJ2-2|once
CASREGGTGELFF
TGTGCCAGCAGAGAAGGGGGAACCGGGGAGCTGTTTTTT
>-|TRBV3-1/TRBV3-2|TRBJ1-2|-
CASSPTGAGAAGYTF
TGTGCCAGCAGCCCCACTGGGGCAGGGGCGGCTGGCTACACCTTC
>-|TRBV2|TRBJ1-2|-
CASSRLGPDGGGYTF
TGTGCCAGCAGCCGCCTGGGACCGGATGGAGGGGGCTACACCTTC
>-|TRBV7-3|TRBJ2-5|-
CASSLNQGETQYF
TGTGCCAGCAGCTTAAATCAGGGAGAGACCCAGTACTTC
>-|TRBV7-8|TRBJ1-1|few
CASSSHGRGINTEAFF
TGTGCCAGCAGCTCGCATGGGAGGGGGATAAACACTGAAGCTTTCTTT
>-|TRBV29-1|TRBJ1-3|-
CSVEKAGAGNTIYF
TGCAGCGTTGAAAAGGCAGGGGCAGGAAACACCATATATTTT
>-|TRBV7-2|TRBJ2-1|-
CASIRDFSSYNEQFF
TGTGCCAGCATCCGGGACTTTAGCTCCTACAATGAGCAGTTCTTC
>-|TRBV6-5|TRBJ1-1|-
CASSYRVHEAFF
TGTGCCAGCAGTTACCGGGTCCATGAAGCTTTCTTT
>-|TRBV19|TRBJ2-3|-
CASRYTDTQYF
TGTGCCAGTAGGTACACAGATACGCAGTATTTT
>TRBD1|TRBV27|TRBJ1-1|-
CATWTGALREAFF
TGTGCCACTTGGACAGGGGCCTTACGTGAAGCTTTCTTT